The TCR beta chain described here comes from a study of blood T cell repertoires in COVID-19. Study-wide context: Sources were T cells, B-cell-depleted T cells, or PBMCs; the material itself was cDNA or gDNA.

Original processing methods: Estimated nucleated cell counts came from reference gene primer amplification. TCRdb's table, derived via immunoSEQ multiplex PCR, lists solely in-frame clones and lacks some. V, J and clone size reflect that table, while D and trimming were determined from the DNA. The repertoire holds tens of thousands of clones, with about 89% as singletons. CDR1 is SGHRS, CDR2 YFSETQ, per germline. Trimming removed 2 bases from V and 4 bases from J, with 9 bases in between. This CDR3 spans 13 amino acids. The rearrangement uses TRBV5-1 and TRBJ1-2; TRBD1 is a possible D gene (5 bases). This sequence was found in a woman aged 60 to 75 with active COVID-19. The sample consisted of peripheral blood. CDR3 residues: CASSLWGGYGYTF. The CDR3 nucleotides are TGCGCCAGCAGCTTATGGGGGGGCTATGGCTACACCTTC.